A selection of T cell receptor beta chains follows, all from one sample in a study of blood T cell repertoires in COVID-19. Sequencing used immunoSEQ multiplex PCR; TCRdb keeps in-frame clones, though not all of them. The data show about 210,000 clones, 70% to 90% seen once. The sequencing input was peripheral blood. These receptor sequences come from a woman aged 50 to 60 with active or convalescent COVID-19. The CDR3 runs from the conserved cysteine through the conserved F or W. The D gene is left open where the match is weak. Not every row has a clone size; where given, it reads once, few, many or a size class.

v_gene,abundance,j_gene,d_gene,CDR3aa,CDR3nt
TRBV23-1,-,TRBJ1-1,TRBD1,CASPRDRGYNTEAFF,TGCGCCAGCCCCCGGGACAGGGGCTATAACACTGAAGCTTTCTTT
TRBV6-6,-,TRBJ2-1,TRBD2,CASSSSGRSSYNEQFF,TGTGCCAGCAGTTCTAGCGGGAGAAGCTCCTACAATGAGCAGTTCTTC
TRBV28,-,TRBJ2-5,-,CAGSPPWGVQETQYF,TGTGCCGGCAGTCCCCCGTGGGGAGTCCAAGAGACCCAGTACTTC
TRBV5-1,few,TRBJ1-4,-,CASSFGGNNEKLFF,TGCGCCAGCAGCTTCGGCGGAAACAATGAAAAACTGTTTTTT
TRBV16,-,TRBJ1-3,-,CASSPTSRTNSGNTIYF,TGTGCCAGCAGCCCCACATCGAGGACAAATTCTGGAAACACCATATATTTT
TRBV28,-,TRBJ2-7,-,CASSFGQLAYEQYF,TGTGCCAGCAGTTTCGGACAATTAGCCTACGAGCAGTACTTC
TRBV12-3/TRBV12-4,-,TRBJ1-2,-,CASASLGGYTF,TGTGCCAGCGCCAGCCTCGGGGGCTACACCTTC
TRBV4-1,once,TRBJ1-1,TRBD1,CASSRGTATNTEAFF,TGCGCCAGCAGCCGAGGGACAGCTACGAACACTGAAGCTTTCTTT
TRBV15,-,TRBJ1-2,TRBD1,CATSSLGTGDGYTF,TGTGCCACCAGCAGCTTGGGGACAGGGGATGGCTACACCTTC
TRBV7-2,-,TRBJ2-3,-,CASSSQGAITDTQYF,TGTGCCAGCAGCTCCCAGGGTGCTATCACAGATACGCAGTATTTT
TRBV9,-,TRBJ1-4,TRBD1,CASSGRGPANEKLFF,TGTGCCAGCAGCGGGAGGGGGCCTGCTAATGAAAAACTGTTTTTT
TRBV4-2,-,TRBJ1-4,-,CASSPSLVPSLAEKLFF,TGTGCCAGCAGCCCCTCGTTGGTACCCTCTCTAGCCGAAAAACTGTTTTTT
TRBV5-1,-,TRBJ1-4,-,CASSWGLHTATNEKLFF,TGCGCCAGCAGCTGGGGACTGCATACCGCAACTAATGAAAAACTGTTTTTT
TRBV5-1,-,TRBJ2-1,-,CASSLGPSYNEQFF,TGCGCCAGCAGCTTGGGGCCGTCTTACAATGAGCAGTTCTTC
TRBV4-1,few,TRBJ2-1,TRBD2,CASSQDFASGGNNEQFF,TGCGCCAGCAGCCAAGATTTCGCTAGCGGGGGGAACAATGAGCAGTTCTTC
TRBV19,-,TRBJ2-3,TRBD2,CASSNLAGVTDTQYF,TGTGCCAGTAGTAATCTAGCGGGTGTCACAGATACGCAGTATTTT
TRBV5-4,-,TRBJ2-5,-,CASSLVGSQETQYF,TGTGCCAGCAGCTTGGTTGGGAGCCAAGAGACCCAGTACTTC
TRBV19,-,TRBJ2-6,-,CASMFRNSGANVLTF,TGTGCCAGTATGTTCAGGAACTCTGGGGCCAACGTCCTGACTTTC
TRBV30,-,TRBJ2-1,TRBD2,CAWRGLTYNEQFF,TGTGCCTGGAGGGGACTAACTTACAATGAGCAGTTCTTC
TRBV18,-,TRBJ2-2,TRBD1,CASSPDRGVNTGELFF,TGTGCCAGCTCACCAGACAGGGGCGTGAACACCGGGGAGCTGTTTTTT
TRBV5-1,-,TRBJ1-2,TRBD1,CASSPTPTGTGHGYTF,TGCGCCAGCAGCCCCACCCCCACCGGGACAGGTCATGGCTACACCTTC
TRBV21-1,-,TRBJ2-3,-,CASSRRTGENTDTQYF,TGTGCCAGCAGCCGCCGGACAGGGGAGAACACAGATACGCAGTATTTT
TRBV3-1/TRBV3-2,-,TRBJ2-6,-,CASSHNRGSGANVLTF,TGTGCCAGCAGCCATAACCGGGGCTCTGGGGCCAACGTCCTGACTTTC
TRBV6-1,-,TRBJ1-5,-,CASSEALRRGWQPQHF,TGTGCCAGCAGTGAAGCGCTTCGGCGAGGGTGGCAGCCCCAGCATTTT
TRBV19,-,TRBJ1-5,-,CASSRLEVPNQPQHF,TGTGCCAGTAGTCGTTTAGAGGTCCCCAATCAGCCCCAGCATTTT
TRBV7-3,few,TRBJ2-3,-,CASSPYGWGGRVFDTQYF,TGTGCCAGCAGCCCCTACGGGTGGGGGGGCCGGGTATTTGATACGCAGTATTTT
TRBV3-1/TRBV3-2,-,TRBJ1-2,TRBD1,CASSTRQGNGYTF,TGTGCCAGCAGCACCCGACAGGGGAATGGCTACACCTTC
TRBV30,-,TRBJ2-7,-,CACGAGSHEQYF,TGTGCCTGCGGAGCAGGGTCCCACGAGCAGTACTTC
TRBV25-1,-,TRBJ1-1,TRBD1,CASSAGQMNTEAFF,TGTGCCAGCAGTGCGGGACAGATGAACACTGAAGCTTTCTTT
TRBV6-5,-,TRBJ1-5,TRBD1,CASSTGAGQPQHF,TGTGCCAGCAGCACAGGGGCTGGGCAGCCCCAGCATTTT
TRBV6-1,few,TRBJ2-2,-,CASSDRPSNTGELFF,TGTGCCAGCAGTGACAGGCCCTCGAACACCGGGGAGCTGTTTTTT
TRBV11-2,once,TRBJ2-4,-,CASSLQGFGKNIQYF,TGTGCCAGCAGCTTACAGGGGTTCGGCAAAAACATTCAGTACTTC
TRBV14,-,TRBJ2-7,-,CASSPLQGPPDEQYF,TGTGCCAGCAGCCCCTTACAGGGCCCCCCTGACGAGCAGTACTTC
TRBV11-3,-,TRBJ2-7,-,CASSLGGSVSDEQYF,TGTGCCAGCAGCTTAGGCGGTTCGGTATCGGACGAGCAGTACTTC
TRBV7-9,-,TRBJ2-2,TRBD2,CASSPRGEVNTGELFF,TGTGCCAGCAGCCCGCGGGGGGAGGTGAACACCGGGGAGCTGTTTTTT